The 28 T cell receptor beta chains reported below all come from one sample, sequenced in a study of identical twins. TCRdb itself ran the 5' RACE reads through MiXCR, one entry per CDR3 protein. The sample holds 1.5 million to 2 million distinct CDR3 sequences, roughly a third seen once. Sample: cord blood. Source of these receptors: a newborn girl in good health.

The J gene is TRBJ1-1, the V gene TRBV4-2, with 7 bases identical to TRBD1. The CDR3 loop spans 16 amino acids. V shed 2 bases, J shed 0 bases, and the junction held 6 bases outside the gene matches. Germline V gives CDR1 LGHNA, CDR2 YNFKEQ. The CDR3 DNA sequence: TGTGCCAGCAGCCAACCTCACAGGGGACTGAACACTGAAGCTTTCTTT. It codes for CASSQPHRGLNTEAFF.

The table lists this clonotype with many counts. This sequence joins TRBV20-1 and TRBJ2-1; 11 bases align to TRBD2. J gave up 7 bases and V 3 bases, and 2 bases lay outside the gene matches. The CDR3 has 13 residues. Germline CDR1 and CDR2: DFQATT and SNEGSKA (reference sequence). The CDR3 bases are TGCAGTGCTAGTCGACTAGCGGGGAATGAGCAGTTCTTC. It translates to CSASRLAGNEQFF.

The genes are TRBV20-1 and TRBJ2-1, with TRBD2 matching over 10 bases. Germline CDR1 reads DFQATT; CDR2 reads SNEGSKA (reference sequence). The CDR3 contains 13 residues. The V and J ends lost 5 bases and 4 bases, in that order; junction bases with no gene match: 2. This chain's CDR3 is CSAGLAEYNEQFF. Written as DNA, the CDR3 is TGCAGTGCTGGACTAGCGGAGTACAATGAGCAGTTCTTC.

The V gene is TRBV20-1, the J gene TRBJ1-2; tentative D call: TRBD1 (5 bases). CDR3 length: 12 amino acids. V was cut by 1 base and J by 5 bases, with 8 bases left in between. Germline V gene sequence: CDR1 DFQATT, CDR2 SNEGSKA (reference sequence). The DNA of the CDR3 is TGCAGTGCTAGAGGCAGGGCGTATGGCTACACCTTC. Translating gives CSARGRAYGYTF.

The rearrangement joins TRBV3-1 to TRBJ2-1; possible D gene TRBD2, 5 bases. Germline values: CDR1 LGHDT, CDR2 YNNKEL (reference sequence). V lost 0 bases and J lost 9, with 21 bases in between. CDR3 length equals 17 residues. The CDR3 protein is CASSQDLVWSRGGEQFF. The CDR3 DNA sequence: TGTGCCAGCAGCCAAGATTTGGTATGGTCTAGAGGAGGTGAGCAGTTCTTC.

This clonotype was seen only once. The CDR3 region has the DNA TGCAGTGCTAGAGACCCTGACGGGATACTATACGAGCAGTACTTC. This gives the protein CSARDPDGILYEQYF. The rearrangement joins TRBV20-1 to TRBJ2-7; the D gene is possibly TRBD2 (5 bases). CDR1 is DFQATT, CDR2 SNEGSKA, per germline (reference sequence). With 0 bases removed from V and 4 bases from J, the gap between germline ends came to 16 bases. This CDR3 is 15 amino acids long.

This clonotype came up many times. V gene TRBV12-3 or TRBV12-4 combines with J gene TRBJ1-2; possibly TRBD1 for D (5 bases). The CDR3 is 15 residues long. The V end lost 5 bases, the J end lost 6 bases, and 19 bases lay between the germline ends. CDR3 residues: CASSLRLQARHGYTF. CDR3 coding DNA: TGTGCCAGCAGTCTCCGGCTACAGGCGCGACATGGCTACACCTTC.

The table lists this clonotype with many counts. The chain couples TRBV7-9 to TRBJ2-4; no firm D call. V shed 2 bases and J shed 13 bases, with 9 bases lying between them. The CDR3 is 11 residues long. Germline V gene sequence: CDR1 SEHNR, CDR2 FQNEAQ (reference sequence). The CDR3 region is CASSLKVEQYF. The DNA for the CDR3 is TGTGCCAGCAGCTTAAAGGTGGAGCAGTACTTC.

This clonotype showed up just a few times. CDR3 bases: TGCAGCGTTGACAGGGAGGAAGCTTTCTTT. It yields the protein CSVDREEAFF. The gene calls are TRBV29-1 and TRBJ1-1, with D possibly TRBD1 on 5 matching bases. The germline gives CDR1 SQVTM, CDR2 ANQGSEA. With 3 bases removed from V and 8 bases from J, the gap between germline ends came to 7 bases. This CDR3 is 10 amino acids long.

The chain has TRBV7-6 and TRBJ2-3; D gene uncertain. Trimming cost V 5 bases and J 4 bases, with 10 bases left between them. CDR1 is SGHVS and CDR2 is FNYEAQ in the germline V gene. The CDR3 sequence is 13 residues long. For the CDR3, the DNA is TGTGCCAGCAGCCCCCGCCTGCCAGATACGCAGTATTTT. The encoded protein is CASSPRLPDTQYF.

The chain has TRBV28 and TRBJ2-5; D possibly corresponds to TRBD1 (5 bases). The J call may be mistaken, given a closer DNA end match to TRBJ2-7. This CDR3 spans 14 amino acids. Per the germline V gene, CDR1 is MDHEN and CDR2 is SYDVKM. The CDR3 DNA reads TGTGCCAGCAGTTTATCAGCAGGGTTACACGAGCAGTACTTC. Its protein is CASSLSAGLHEQYF.

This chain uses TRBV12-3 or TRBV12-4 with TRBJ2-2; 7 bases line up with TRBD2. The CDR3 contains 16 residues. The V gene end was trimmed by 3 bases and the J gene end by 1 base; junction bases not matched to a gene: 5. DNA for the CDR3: TGTGCCAGCAGTTTGAGGGGCGGGGGGAACACCGGGGAGCTGTTTTTT. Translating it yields CASSLRGGGNTGELFF.

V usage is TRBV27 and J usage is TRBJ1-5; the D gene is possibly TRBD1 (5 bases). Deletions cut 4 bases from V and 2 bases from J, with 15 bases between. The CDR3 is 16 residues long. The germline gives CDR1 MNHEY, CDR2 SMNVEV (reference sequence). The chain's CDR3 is CASSSSGILGNQPQHF. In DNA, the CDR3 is TGTGCCAGCAGTTCATCAGGGATATTGGGCAATCAGCCCCAGCATTTT.

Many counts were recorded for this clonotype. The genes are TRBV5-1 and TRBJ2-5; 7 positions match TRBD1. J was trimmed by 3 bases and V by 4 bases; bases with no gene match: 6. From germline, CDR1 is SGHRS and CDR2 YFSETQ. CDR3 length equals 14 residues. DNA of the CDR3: TGCGCCAGCAGCCTACAGGGGAGAAAAGAGACCCAGTACTTC. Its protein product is CASSLQGRKETQYF.

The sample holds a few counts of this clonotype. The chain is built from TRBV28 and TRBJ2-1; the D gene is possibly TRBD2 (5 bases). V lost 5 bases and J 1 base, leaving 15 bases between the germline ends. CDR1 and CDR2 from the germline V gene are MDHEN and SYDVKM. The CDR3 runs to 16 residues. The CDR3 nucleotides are TGTGCCAGCAGTCCCCCGGCCAGCGGTTCCTACAATGAGCAGTTCTTC. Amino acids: CASSPPASGSYNEQFF.

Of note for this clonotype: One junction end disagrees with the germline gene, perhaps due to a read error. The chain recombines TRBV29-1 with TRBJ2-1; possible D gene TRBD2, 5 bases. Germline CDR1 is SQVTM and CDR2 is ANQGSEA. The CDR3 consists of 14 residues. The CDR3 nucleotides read TGCAGCGTTGTGACGGGAAGCTCCTGCAATGAGCAGTTCTTC. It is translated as CSVVTGSSCNEQFF.

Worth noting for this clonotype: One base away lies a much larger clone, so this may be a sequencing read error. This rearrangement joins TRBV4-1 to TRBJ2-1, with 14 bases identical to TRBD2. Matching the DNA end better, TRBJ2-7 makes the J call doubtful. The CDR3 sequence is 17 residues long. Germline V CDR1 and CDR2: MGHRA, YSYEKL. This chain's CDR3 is CASRRLAGGSSYNEQYF. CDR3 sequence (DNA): TGCGCCAGCAGGCGACTAGCGGGAGGGAGCTCCTACAATGAGCAGTACTTC.

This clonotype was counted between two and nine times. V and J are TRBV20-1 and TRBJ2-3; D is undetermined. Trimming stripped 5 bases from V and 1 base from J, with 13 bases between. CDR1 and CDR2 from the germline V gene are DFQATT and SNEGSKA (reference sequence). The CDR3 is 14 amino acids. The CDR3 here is CSALGPRGTDTQYF. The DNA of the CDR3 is TGCAGTGCTCTCGGCCCGCGCGGCACAGATACGCAGTATTTT.

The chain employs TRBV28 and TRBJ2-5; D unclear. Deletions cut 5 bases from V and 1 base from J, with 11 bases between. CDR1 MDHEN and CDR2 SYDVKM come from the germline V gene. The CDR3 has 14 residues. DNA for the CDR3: TGTGCCAGCAGTCGCACGGACCTCCAAGAGACCCAGTACTTC. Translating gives CASSRTDLQETQYF.

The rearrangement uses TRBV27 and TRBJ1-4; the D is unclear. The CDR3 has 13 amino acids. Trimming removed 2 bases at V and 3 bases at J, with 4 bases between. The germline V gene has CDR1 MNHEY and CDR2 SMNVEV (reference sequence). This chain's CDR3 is CASSLLPNEKLFF. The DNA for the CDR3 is TGTGCCAGCAGTTTACTTCCTAATGAAAAACTGTTTTTT.

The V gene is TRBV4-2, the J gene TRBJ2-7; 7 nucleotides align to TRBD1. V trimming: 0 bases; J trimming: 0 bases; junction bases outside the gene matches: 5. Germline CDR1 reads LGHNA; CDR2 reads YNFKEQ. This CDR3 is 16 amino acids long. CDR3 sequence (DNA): TGTGCCAGCAGCCAAGACCAGGGGACAGCCTCCTACGAGCAGTACTTC. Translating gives CASSQDQGTASYEQYF.

CDR3 in DNA: TGCGCCAGCAGCTTTCAGGGGTCCCCCTACAATGAGCAGTTCTTC. This sequence encodes CASSFQGSPYNEQFF. The chain links TRBV5-1 to TRBJ2-1; D perhaps matches TRBD1 (6 bases). The CDR3 extends over 15 amino acids. Germline CDR1 reads SGHRS; CDR2 reads YFSETQ. The germline V and J ends were trimmed by 2 bases and 2 bases, with 11 bases remaining between them.

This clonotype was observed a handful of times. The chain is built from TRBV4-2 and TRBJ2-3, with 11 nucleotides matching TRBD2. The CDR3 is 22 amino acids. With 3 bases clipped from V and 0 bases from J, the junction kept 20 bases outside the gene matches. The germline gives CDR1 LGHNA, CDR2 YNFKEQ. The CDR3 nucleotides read TGTGCCAGCAGCCACCAAAGACTTACCGGGACTAGCGGAGACTCTAGCACAGATACGCAGTATTTT. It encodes CASSHQRLTGTSGDSSTDTQYF.

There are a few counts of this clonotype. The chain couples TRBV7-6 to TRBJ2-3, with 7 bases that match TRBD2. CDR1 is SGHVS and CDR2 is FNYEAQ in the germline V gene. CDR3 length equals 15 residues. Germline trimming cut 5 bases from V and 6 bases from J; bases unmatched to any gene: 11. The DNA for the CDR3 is TGTGCCAGCAGCCTTGGGGCGGGAGTCCCCGATACGCAGTATTTT. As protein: CASSLGAGVPDTQYF.

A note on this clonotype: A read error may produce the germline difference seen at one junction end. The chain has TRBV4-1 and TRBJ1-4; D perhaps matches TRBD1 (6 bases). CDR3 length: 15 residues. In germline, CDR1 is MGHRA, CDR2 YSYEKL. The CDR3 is CASSHVRDTNEELFF. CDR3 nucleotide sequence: TGCGCCAGCAGCCATGTCCGGGACACCAATGAAGAACTGTTTTTT.

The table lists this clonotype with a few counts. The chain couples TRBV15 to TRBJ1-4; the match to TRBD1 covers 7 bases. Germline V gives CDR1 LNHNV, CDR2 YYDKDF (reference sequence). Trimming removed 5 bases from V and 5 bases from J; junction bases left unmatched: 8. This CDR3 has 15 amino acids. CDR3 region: CATSRRQGSNEKLFF. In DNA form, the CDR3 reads TGTGCCACCAGCCGCCGACAGGGCTCCAATGAAAAACTGTTTTTT.

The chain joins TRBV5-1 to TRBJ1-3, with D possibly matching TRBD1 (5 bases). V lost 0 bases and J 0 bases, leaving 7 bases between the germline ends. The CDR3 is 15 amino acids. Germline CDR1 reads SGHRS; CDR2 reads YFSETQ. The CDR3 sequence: CASSLVGLSGNTIYF. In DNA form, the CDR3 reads TGCGCCAGCAGCTTGGTGGGGCTCTCTGGAAACACCATATATTTT.

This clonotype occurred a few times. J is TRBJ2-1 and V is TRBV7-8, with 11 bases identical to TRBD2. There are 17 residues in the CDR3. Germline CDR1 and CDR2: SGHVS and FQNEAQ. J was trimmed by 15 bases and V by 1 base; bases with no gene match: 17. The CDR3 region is CASSLVPTSGGSYIPFF. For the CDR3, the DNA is TGTGCCAGCAGCTTAGTGCCCACTAGCGGGGGTTCCTACATCCCGTTCTTC. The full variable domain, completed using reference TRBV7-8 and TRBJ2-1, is GAGVSQSPRYKVAKRGQDVALRCDPISGHVSLFWYQQALGQGPEFLTYFQNEAQLDKSGLPSDRFFAERPEGSVSTLKIQRTQQEDSAVYLCASSLVPTSGGSYIPFFGPGTRLTVL.